The 24 T cell receptor beta chains presented below share a single source sample, sequenced in a study of cytomegalovirus exposure and HLA in healthy donors. The method was immunoSEQ multiplex PCR; TCRdb's version includes in-frame clones alone and lacks a portion of them. The table has fewer than 200,000 clones, about 86% seen once. The sequencing input was PBMCs. The receptors come from a woman aged 25 to 45 in good health and CMV-seronegative.

This chain connects TRBV4-1 to TRBJ1-2; perhaps TRBD1 as D (5 bases). Germline V gene lookup returns CDR1 MGHRA and CDR2 YSYEKL. Trimming cost V 1 base and J 3 bases, with 9 bases left between them. There are 14 residues in the CDR3. The CDR3 DNA sequence: TGCGCCAGCAGCCAAGTAGGGGCAGACTATGGCTACACCTTC. This gives the protein CASSQVGADYGYTF.

This rearrangement joins TRBV27 to TRBJ2-7; 8 bases match TRBD1. V shed 6 bases and J 4 bases; nucleotides not matched to a gene: 5. The germline CDR1 and CDR2 sequences are MNHEY and SMNVEV (reference sequence). The CDR3 loop spans 13 amino acids. The CDR3 sequence: CASRAGGTYEQYF. In nucleotides, the CDR3 is TGTGCCAGCAGGGCAGGGGGCACGTACGAGCAGTACTTC.

The genes are TRBV5-6 and TRBJ2-2; D remains ambiguous. From germline, CDR1 is SGHDT and CDR2 YYEEEE. The CDR3 is made up of 15 amino acids. V dropped 0 bases and J dropped 1 base, with 7 bases sitting between them. CDR3 bases: TGTGCCAGCAGCTTGGTACAGCAGAACACCGGGGAGCTGTTTTTT. Protein sequence: CASSLVQQNTGELFF.

V usage is TRBV7-8 and J usage is TRBJ2-1, with D perhaps matching TRBD2 (5 bases). V was pared by 0 bases and J by 5 bases, with 14 bases between. Germline V gene lookup returns CDR1 SGHVS and CDR2 FQNEAQ. The CDR3 runs to 16 residues. The CDR3 protein is CASSLARARPDNEQFF. The CDR3 region has the DNA TGTGCCAGCAGCTTAGCGCGGGCACGCCCTGACAATGAGCAGTTCTTC.

The rearrangement uses TRBV6-1 and TRBJ2-7; 7 bases are a match to TRBD1. This CDR3 has 15 amino acids. V gave up 3 bases and J gave up 3 bases; unmatched junction bases: 8. Germline CDR1 and CDR2: MNHNS and SASEGT. The CDR3 protein is CASSDNRDRSYEQYF. The CDR3 DNA follows: TGTGCCAGCAGTGACAACCGGGACAGAAGCTACGAGCAGTACTTC.

V usage is TRBV4-1 and J usage is TRBJ1-2; D not certain. The CDR3 contains 13 residues. Per germline, CDR1 MGHRA and CDR2 YSYEKL. Trimming cost V 1 base and J 1 base, with 4 bases left between them. CDR3 sequence reads: CASSQGVNYGYTF. CDR3 bases: TGCGCCAGCAGCCAAGGAGTTAACTATGGCTACACCTTC.

The V and J genes are TRBV25-1 and TRBJ1-2; tentatively, D is TRBD1 (5 bases). This CDR3 comprises 16 residues. Trimming took 6 bases from V and 2 from J, leaving 19 bases between them. In germline, CDR1 is MGHDK, CDR2 SYGVNS. CDR3 region: CASRPSWGVGNYGYTF. The CDR3 coding sequence is TGTGCCAGCAGACCTAGTTGGGGGGTAGGGAACTATGGCTACACCTTC.

The V and J genes are TRBV6-5 and TRBJ1-4, with D hard to call. Per the germline V gene, CDR1 is MNHEY and CDR2 is SVGAGI. CDR3 size: 14 residues. Trimming left V 5 bases short and J 6 bases short, with 13 bases between. The CDR3 loop reads CASSVSDFDEKLFF. The CDR3 DNA reads as TGTGCCAGCAGTGTTTCGGACTTCGATGAAAAACTGTTTTTT.

This chain joins TRBV2 and TRBJ1-6; D perhaps matches TRBD1 (6 bases). The germline V gene encodes CDR1 SNHLY and CDR2 FYNNEI. Trimming removed 2 bases from V and 8 bases from J, with 16 bases in between. The CDR3 sequence is 16 residues long. CDR3 sequence reads: CASSEIPPGDDSPLHF. CDR3 DNA: TGTGCCAGCAGTGAAATCCCGCCAGGGGACGATTCACCCCTCCACTTT.

V gene TRBV4-2 combines with J gene TRBJ1-6; no firm D call. The germline gives CDR1 LGHNA, CDR2 YNFKEQ. The CDR3 is made up of 17 amino acids. V lost 0 bases to trimming and J lost 9 bases, with 18 bases between them. CDR3 DNA sequence: TGTGCCAGCAGCCAAGATAGGCCCGCGGCTATGAGTTCACCCCTCCACTTT. Amino acids: CASSQDRPAAMSSPLHF.

The genes are TRBV30 and TRBJ1-1; 7 bases align to TRBD1. Germline assignment: CDR1 GTSNPN and CDR2 SVGIG (reference sequence). Germline trimming cut 6 bases from V and 2 bases from J; bases unmatched to any gene: 9. The CDR3 is 14 residues long. The CDR3 DNA reads as TGTGCCTGCTTTGATACAGGGGTCAACACTGAAGCTTTCTTT. Translation gives CACFDTGVNTEAFF.

In DNA form, the CDR3 reads TGCGCCAGCAGCTTGGGCGGTGGGAACTATGGCTACACCTTC. Translation: CASSLGGGNYGYTF. The chain carries TRBV5-1 and TRBJ1-2; D remains ambiguous. Germline values: CDR1 SGHRS, CDR2 YFSETQ. The V end was cut by 0 bases, the J end by 2 bases, with 8 bases between. The CDR3 is 14 residues long. Complete variable domain (other parts from reference TRBV5-1 and TRBJ1-2): KAGVTQTPRYLIKTRGQQVTLSCSPISGHRSVSWYQQTPGQGLQFLFEYFSETQRNKGNFPGRFSGRQFSNSRSEMNVSTLELGDSALYLCASSLGGGNYGYTFGSGTRLTVV.

The gene calls are TRBV18 and TRBJ1-4, with D hard to call. V lost 4 bases and J lost 8, with 11 bases in between. Germline assignment: CDR1 KGHSH and CDR2 LQKENI. The CDR3 length is 13 residues. This CDR3 reads CASSLFAHEKLFF. CDR3 nucleotides: TGTGCCAGCTCACTATTCGCACACGAAAAACTGTTTTTT. Looking up the rest from reference TRBV18 and TRBJ1-4 gives the full variable domain: NAGVMQNPRHLVRRRGQEARLRCSPMKGHSHVYWYRQLPEEGLKFMVYLQKENIIDESGMPKERFSAEFPKEGPSILRIQQVVRGDSAAYFCASSLFAHEKLFFGSGTQLSVL.

V is TRBV4-1 and J is TRBJ1-4; TRBD1 agrees at 9 bases. The length of the CDR3 is 16 residues. Per germline, CDR1 MGHRA and CDR2 YSYEKL. The trim removed 1 base at V and 8 bases at J, leaving 8 bases unmatched. CDR3 amino acids: CASSQGDGQGSEKLFF. CDR3 sequence (DNA): TGCGCCAGCAGCCAAGGGGACGGACAGGGGAGCGAAAAACTGTTTTTT.

V is TRBV6-1 and J is TRBJ1-2; possible D gene TRBD1, 5 bases. The CDR3 runs 14 residues. Germline V CDR1 and CDR2: MNHNS, SASEGT. V shed 6 bases and J shed 4 bases, with 15 bases lying between them. The CDR3 reads CASSGSKGFYGYTF. Written as DNA, the CDR3 is TGTGCCAGCAGCGGATCCAAGGGGTTCTATGGCTACACCTTC.

CDR3 nucleotides: TGTGCCAGCAGCCGACAGGTTAACTACGAGCAGTACTTC. Protein sequence: CASSRQVNYEQYF. This chain joins TRBV2 and TRBJ2-7; the D gene is possibly TRBD1 (6 bases). The germline V and J ends were trimmed by 6 bases and 3 bases, with 12 bases remaining between them. The CDR3 totals 13 residues. The germline V gene has CDR1 SNHLY and CDR2 FYNNEI.

The genes are TRBV19 and TRBJ1-2; 11 nucleotides agree with TRBD1. Germline loops: CDR1 LNHDA, CDR2 SQIVND (reference sequence). The V gene end was trimmed by 4 bases and the J gene end by 4 bases; junction bases not matched to a gene: 5. The CDR3 runs 15 residues. CDR3 residues: CASSTRTGGSYGYTF. The CDR3, as DNA: TGTGCCAGTAGTACTCGGACAGGGGGCAGCTATGGCTACACCTTC.

The CDR3 reads CASSEDPWGVKLFF. The CDR3 nucleotides are TGTGCCAGCAGTGAAGATCCGTGGGGGGTAAAACTGTTTTTT. The genes are TRBV6-1 and TRBJ1-4; D may be TRBD1 (5 bases). V lost 1 base and J lost 10, with 13 bases in between. The germline gives CDR1 MNHNS, CDR2 SASEGT. The CDR3 is 14 residues long.

There are a few counts of this clone. The chain recombines TRBV2 with TRBJ2-7; 12 bases agree with TRBD2. The CDR3 is made up of 15 amino acids. Germline lookup yields CDR1 SNHLY and CDR2 FYNNEI. Unmatched junction bases numbered 8, after V lost 6 bases and J lost 5 bases. CDR3 sequence (DNA): TGTGCCAGCAGCTATCAACTAGCGGGGGGCAACGAGCAGTACTTC. It is translated as CASSYQLAGGNEQYF.

V is TRBV27 and J is TRBJ2-5, with TRBD2 matching 14 bases. CDR3 length equals 17 residues. The V gene end was trimmed by 3 bases and the J gene end by 2 bases; junction bases not matched to a gene: 5. Per germline, CDR1 MNHEY and CDR2 SMNVEV (reference sequence). The CDR3 sequence is CASSFRRLAGGQETQYF. CDR3 nucleotides: TGTGCCAGCAGTTTCCGAAGACTAGCGGGGGGGCAAGAGACCCAGTACTTC.

Ten or more counts support this clone. The chain couples TRBV19 to TRBJ1-2, with 7 bases identical to TRBD1. CDR3 length: 15 amino acids. V shed 1 base, J shed 4 bases, and the junction held 6 bases outside the gene matches. Germline V gene data show CDR1 as LNHDA and CDR2 as SQIVND (reference sequence). CDR3 nucleotide sequence: TGTGCCAGTAGTATAGGTCCGACAGGGACCTATGGCTACACCTTC. Translated, it gives CASSIGPTGTYGYTF.

V usage is TRBV7-9 and J usage is TRBJ1-4; 7 nucleotides align to TRBD1. There are 15 residues in the CDR3. CDR1 SEHNR and CDR2 FQNEAQ come from the germline V gene (reference sequence). J gave up 8 bases and V 2 bases, and 8 bases lay outside the gene matches. CDR3 in amino acids: CASSLSEAGGEKLFF. The CDR3 region has the DNA TGTGCCAGCAGCTTATCGGAGGCAGGGGGAGAAAAACTGTTTTTT.

This chain uses TRBV25-1 with TRBJ2-1; 9 positions match TRBD2. Germline CDR1 is MGHDK and CDR2 is SYGVNS. V shed 4 bases, J shed 3 bases, and the junction held 10 bases outside the gene matches. The CDR3 consists of 17 residues. CDR3 residues: CASSGPPGGGDYNEQFF. In DNA form, the CDR3 reads TGTGCCAGCAGTGGACCCCCGGGCGGGGGGGACTACAATGAGCAGTTCTTC.

This clone was observed a single time. The chain employs TRBV4-2 and TRBJ1-5; 8 bases agree with TRBD1. Per germline, CDR1 LGHNA and CDR2 YNFKEQ. There are 17 residues in the CDR3. Trimming removed 0 bases from V and 9 bases from J; junction bases left unmatched: 13. The CDR3 DNA sequence: TGTGCCAGCAGCCAAGATCTTGGACAGGGAGGTTTTCGGCCCCAGCATTTT. It is translated as CASSQDLGQGGFRPQHF.